This entry lists 27 T cell receptor beta chains sequenced from one sample in a study of type 1 regulatory T cells. A single record per CDR3 protein comes from TCRdb applying MiXCR to the reads. The table records tens of thousands of distinct CDR3 sequences, 60% to 80% of them present only once. These receptors have no known antigen. The sequenced sample consisted of cultured non-Tr1 T cells, either the whole culture or a sorted T cell fraction (not recorded which). The receptor source for this set is a human donor in good health.

This clonotype came up a few times. The chain recombines TRBV3-1 with TRBJ2-5; 7 positions match TRBD1. The CDR3 spans 14 residues. Trimming cost V 4 bases and J 4 bases; bases outside gene matches: 6. In germline, CDR1 is LGHDT, CDR2 YNNKEL (reference sequence). CDR3 coding DNA: TGTGCCAGCAGCCCATCGACAGGGCTAGAGACCCAGTACTTC. This codes for CASSPSTGLETQYF.

The V gene is TRBV27, the J gene TRBJ2-4; possibly TRBD2 for D (6 bases). CDR1 and CDR2 from the germline V gene are MNHEY and SMNVEV (reference sequence). Trimming left V 5 bases short and J 3 bases short, with 17 bases between. The CDR3 has 16 residues. Here the CDR3 DNA reads TGTGCCAGCAGTCCTAGGGCCCGGGGGAGCAAAAACATTCAGTACTTC. Translating gives CASSPRARGSKNIQYF.

This clonotype was seen a single time. The chain links TRBV4-3 to TRBJ2-6, with D possibly being TRBD2 (5 bases). The CDR3 runs 18 residues. Germline V lookup: CDR1 LGHNA, CDR2 YSLEER. V lost 0 bases, J lost 2 bases, and 14 bases lay in between. CDR3 DNA: TGCGCCAGCAGCCAAGATGTCTACGGGGTGGCTGGGGCCAACGTCCTGACTTTC. It codes for CASSQDVYGVAGANVLTF.

The J gene is TRBJ2-1, the V gene TRBV7-8; 12 nucleotides align to TRBD2. From germline, CDR1 is SGHVS and CDR2 FQNEAQ. Unmatched junction bases numbered 4, after V lost 4 bases and J lost 3 bases. The CDR3 covers 16 residues. The CDR3 bases are TGTGCCAGCAGCTCACCGGGACTAGCGGGCTACAATGAGCAGTTCTTC. Residues: CASSSPGLAGYNEQFF.

The genes are TRBV7-3 and TRBJ2-1, with D possibly being TRBD1 (5 bases). CDR3 length: 15 amino acids. Trimming shortened V by 5 bases and J by 0 bases, and 11 bases separated the two germline ends. Germline assignment: CDR1 SGHTA and CDR2 FQGTGA. In DNA form, the CDR3 reads TGTGCCAGCAGCCTAGGACAAATCTCCTACAATGAGCAGTTCTTC. Amino acids: CASSLGQISYNEQFF.

V is TRBV6-2 or TRBV6-3 and J is TRBJ2-3; tentative D call: TRBD2 (7 bases). Trimming removed 8 bases from V and 5 bases from J, with 14 bases in between. This CDR3 comprises 13 residues. CDR1 is MNHEY and CDR2 is SVGEGT in the germline V gene. The CDR3 DNA is TGTGCCAGCGGGGCGGGGGCGGTAGATACGCAGTATTTT. Translation gives CASGAGAVDTQYF.

The rearrangement links TRBV6-1 to TRBJ1-5, with TRBD1 matching over 7 bases. The ends lost 4 bases at V and 3 bases at J; junction bases unmatched: 6. CDR3 length: 15 amino acids. CDR1 and CDR2 from the germline V gene are MNHNS and SASEGT. CDR3 sequence (DNA): TGTGCCAGCAGTGCGTCGGGACAGAACAATCAGCCCCAGCATTTT. Translated: CASSASGQNNQPQHF.

This clonotype has ten or more counts. This chain links TRBV10-3 with TRBJ1-4; D unresolved. The CDR3 contains 14 residues. Looked up from germline, CDR1 is ENHRY and CDR2 is SYGVKD. The V end was cut by 0 bases, the J end by 3 bases, with 5 bases between. The CDR3 protein is CAISESGSNEKLFF. The CDR3 DNA sequence: TGTGCCATCAGTGAGTCGGGATCTAATGAAAAACTGTTTTTT.

The J gene is TRBJ2-1, the V gene TRBV20-1, with 11 bases fitting TRBD2. This CDR3 spans 16 amino acids. V was pared by 2 bases and J by 6 bases, with 9 bases of the junction left unmatched. Germline V CDR1 and CDR2: DFQATT, SNEGSKA (reference sequence). CDR3 loop: CSARTALAGVGNEQFF. CDR3 DNA: TGCAGTGCTAGAACGGCACTAGCGGGAGTCGGCAATGAGCAGTTCTTC.

This CDR3 is CASSLSGNSYNEQFF. CDR3 nucleotide sequence: TGTGCCAGCAGCTTATCGGGGAACTCCTACAATGAGCAGTTCTTC. V gene TRBV11-3 combines with J gene TRBJ2-1, with a tentative D call TRBD2 (5 bases). Trimming stripped 2 bases from V and 0 bases from J, with 8 bases between. This CDR3 has 15 amino acids. Germline V lookup: CDR1 SGHNT, CDR2 YENEEA.

The V and J genes are TRBV6-2 or TRBV6-3 and TRBJ2-3; no definite D call. CDR3 length equals 12 residues. The germline V gene has CDR1 MNHEY and CDR2 SVGEGT. V dropped 5 bases and J dropped 13 bases, with 16 bases sitting between them. The CDR3 DNA reads as TGTGCCAGCAGTGAACCCCAAACGAAGGAGTATTTT. This sequence encodes CASSEPQTKEYF.

The rearrangement joins TRBV24-1 to TRBJ2-2; D is uncertain. From germline, CDR1 is KGHDR and CDR2 SFDVKD. The CDR3 is 12 residues long. Trimming left V 4 bases short and J 7 bases short, with 6 bases between. CDR3 sequence: CATSDTDGELFF. The CDR3 DNA follows: TGTGCCACCAGTGACACGGACGGGGAGCTGTTTTTT.

This clonotype was recorded a few times. The CDR3 sequence is CASLAGGFDEQFF. CDR3 bases: TGTGCCAGTTTAGCGGGAGGCTTCGATGAGCAGTTCTTC. The genes are TRBV6-2 or TRBV6-3 and TRBJ2-1; TRBD2 matches at 10 bases. Per the germline V gene, CDR1 is MNHEY and CDR2 is SVGEGT. CDR3 length: 13 amino acids. With 9 bases clipped from V and 8 bases from J, the junction kept 7 bases outside the gene matches.

The rearrangement joins TRBV5-1 to TRBJ2-1; 15 bases match TRBD2. J lost 7 bases, V lost 7 bases, and 3 bases had no gene match. Germline CDR1 and CDR2: SGHRS and YFSETQ. The CDR3 has 14 residues. The CDR3 DNA follows: TGCGCCAGCTGGACTAGCGGGAGGGGGAATGAGCAGTTCTTC. This sequence encodes CASWTSGRGNEQFF.

V is TRBV19 and J is TRBJ1-1; D unclear. V was shortened by 0 bases and J by 4 bases, with 12 bases between the two germline ends. Per the germline V gene, CDR1 is LNHDA and CDR2 is SQIVND (reference sequence). The CDR3 is 15 amino acids. CDR3 coding DNA: TGTGCCAGTAGTATAGACCCGGGAGAAGGCACTGAAGCTTTCTTT. It codes for CASSIDPGEGTEAFF.

The J gene is TRBJ1-3, the V gene TRBV2; D ambiguous. V dropped 3 bases and J dropped 2 bases, with 14 bases sitting between them. The CDR3 length is 16 residues. Germline V CDR1 and CDR2: SNHLY, FYNNEI. The CDR3 coding sequence is TGTGCCAGCAGTGATTCGCCGGGCGGGCCTGGAAACACCATATATTTT. Translated, it gives CASSDSPGGPGNTIYF.

This clonotype was counted a single time. The rearrangement uses TRBV19 and TRBJ1-3; D is unclear. CDR1 and CDR2 (germline): LNHDA, SQIVND (reference sequence). V was trimmed by 6 bases and J by 4 bases, leaving 10 bases between them. This CDR3 contains 13 residues. The CDR3 DNA reads TGTGCCAGTAGCAGCCAGAACGGAAACACCATATATTTT. Translation: CASSSQNGNTIYF. The full variable domain, in which reference TRBV19 and TRBJ1-3 provide the parts outside the CDR3, is DGGITQSPKYLFRKEGQNVTLSCEQNLNHDAMYWYRQDPGQGLRLIYYSQIVNDFQKGDIAEGYSVSREKKESFPLTVTSAQKNPTAFYLCASSSQNGNTIYFGEGSWLTVV.

The rearrangement joins TRBV6-5 to TRBJ2-5, with 8 bases matching TRBD1. V trimming: 2 bases; J trimming: 3 bases; junction bases outside the gene matches: 2. Germline values: CDR1 MNHEY, CDR2 SVGAGI. The CDR3 loop spans 14 amino acids. CDR3 amino acids: CASSYLDREETQYF. CDR3 DNA sequence: TGTGCCAGCAGTTACCTGGACAGGGAAGAGACCCAGTACTTC.

This clonotype was seen many times. The chain has TRBV7-6 and TRBJ1-1, with D possibly TRBD1 on 6 matching bases. CDR1 is SGHVS and CDR2 is FNYEAQ in the germline V gene. The ends were cut back, 3 bases at V and 2 bases at J, with 13 bases in the middle. The CDR3 sequence is 15 residues long. The CDR3 sequence is CASSLRGAGNTEAFF. The CDR3 nucleotides are TGTGCCAGCAGCTTGCGGGGGGCCGGAAACACTGAAGCTTTCTTT.

The DNA for the CDR3 is TGTGCCAGCAGTGATGACAGGGGCCAACAAGAGACCCAGTACTTC. It yields the protein CASSDDRGQQETQYF. This rearrangement joins TRBV6-1 to TRBJ2-5, with 8 bases lining up with TRBD1. The junction had 5 bases not matched to a gene; V was cut back by 3 bases and J by 2 bases. This CDR3 has 15 amino acids. From germline, CDR1 is MNHNS and CDR2 SASEGT.

The count of this clonotype is one. At one boundary the junction diverges from the germline segment, which might be a read error. The chain couples TRBV12-3 or TRBV12-4 to TRBJ1-2; 7 positions agree with TRBD1. CDR3 length: 13 amino acids. CDR3 loop: CASSLGDSPLPSF. CDR3 nucleotide sequence: TGTGCCAGCAGTTTAGGGGACAGCCCTCTACCAAGCTTC.

The J gene is TRBJ2-5, the V gene TRBV2; D ambiguous. The CDR3 length is 11 residues. V gave up 8 bases and J gave up 1 base, with 5 bases separating them. Germline V gene lookup returns CDR1 SNHLY and CDR2 FYNNEI. CDR3 region: CASVLQETQYF. The CDR3 nucleotides are TGTGCCAGCGTCCTCCAAGAGACCCAGTACTTC.

CDR3 loop: CASGKAGDTQYF. For the CDR3, the DNA is TGTGCCAGCGGCAAGGCGGGAGATACGCAGTATTTT. The rearrangement links TRBV6-1 to TRBJ2-3, with TRBD2 as a possible D gene (5 bases). The CDR3 is 12 residues long. CDR1 MNHNS and CDR2 SASEGT come from the germline V gene. V shed 8 bases and J shed 5 bases, with 11 bases lying between them.

This clonotype has more than one count but fewer than ten. The chain has TRBV11-2 and TRBJ1-4; 7 positions match TRBD1. The germline V gene encodes CDR1 SGHAT and CDR2 FQNNGV. Trimming cost V 4 bases and J 5 bases; bases outside gene matches: 10. CDR3 length: 16 amino acids. The CDR3 DNA is TGTGCCAGCAGCTCCCTAACAGGGGCGAAAAATGAAAAACTGTTTTTT. It translates to CASSSLTGAKNEKLFF. The full variable domain, completed using reference TRBV11-2 and TRBJ1-4, is EAGVAQSPRYKIIEKRQSVAFWCNPISGHATLYWYQQILGQGPKLLIQFQNNGVVDDSQLPKDRFSAERLKGVDSTLKIQPAKLEDSAVYLCASSSLTGAKNEKLFFGSGTQLSVL.

The chain carries TRBV20-1 and TRBJ2-4; 11 nucleotides match TRBD1. V dropped 6 bases and J dropped 6; count of bases not matched to a gene: 16. From germline, CDR1 is DFQATT and CDR2 SNEGSKA (reference sequence). The CDR3 has 17 amino acids. DNA of the CDR3: TGCAGTGCAGCAGCCACCGGGACAGGGGGGAATGGAAACATTCAGTACTTC. Translated: CSAAATGTGGNGNIQYF.

The chain carries TRBV5-1 and TRBJ2-1, with unresolved D. CDR1 SGHRS and CDR2 YFSETQ come from the germline V gene. Trimming left V 5 bases short and J 5 bases short, with 8 bases between. This CDR3 region has 12 residues. The CDR3 nucleotides are TGCGCCAGCAGGCCGCGGAACAATGAGCAGTTCTTC. Translated, it gives CASRPRNNEQFF.

The V gene is TRBV15, the J gene TRBJ2-3, with D possibly called TRBD1 or TRBD2 (7 bases each). CDR1 is LNHNV and CDR2 is YYDKDF in the germline V gene (reference sequence). The CDR3 runs to 16 residues. The germline V and J ends were trimmed by 3 bases and 2 bases, with 15 bases remaining between them. CDR3 DNA: TGTGCCACCAGCAGTCCCAGGGGGACTACCACAGATACGCAGTATTTT. Amino acids: CATSSPRGTTTDTQYF.